A single sample gave rise to the 8 T cell receptor beta chains below, sequenced in a study of blood T cell repertoires in COVID-19 (dated by TCRdb to between 2020 and 2021). Receptor libraries were prepared by the immunoSEQ multiplex PCR assay. TCRdb took this table from immuneACCESS and kept in-frame rearrangements with V and J called. Such tables lack part of the clones; where checked against another copy, unresolved V genes explain under half of the gap, and the rest is unexplained. The sample profile shows a few hundred thousand clones; roughly nine tenths of them were found once. The ten largest clonotypes hold about 3% of the sample. Sequencing was carried out using PBMCs or T cells enriched from blood (not recorded which). The receptor source for this set is a woman between 50 and 59 years old who had recovered from COVID-19.

The rearrangement joins TRBV19 to TRBJ2-7, with D uncertain. Germline lookup yields CDR1 LNHDA and CDR2 SQIVND (reference sequence). The CDR3 has 14 residues. The V end was cut by 1 base, the J end by 7 bases, with 14 bases between. The CDR3 region has the DNA TGTGCCAGTAGTATAGGCGGCACAAACGGTGAGCAGTACTTC. Protein: CASSIGGTNGEQYF. The full variable domain, with the rest looked up from reference TRBV19 and TRBJ2-7, is DGGITQSPKYLFRKEGQNVTLSCEQNLNHDAMYWYRQDPGQGLRLIYYSQIVNDFQKGDIAEGYSVSREKKESFPLTVTSAQKNPTAFYLCASSIGGTNGEQYFGPGTRLTVT.

Regarding this clone: Other DNA sequences within the sample encode an identical CDR3. V and J are TRBV18 and TRBJ1-5; tentative D call: TRBD1 (6 bases). The CDR3 has 14 amino acids. Germline V gene sequence: CDR1 KGHSH, CDR2 LQKENI. Trimming took off 3 bases at V and 4 bases at J, with 10 bases between the two ends. In DNA form, the CDR3 reads TGTGCCAGCTCACCGGGGGCGGGTAATCAGCCCCAGCATTTT. Protein sequence: CASSPGAGNQPQHF.

This clone has just a few counts. The V gene is TRBV9, the J gene TRBJ1-6, with D possibly TRBD1 on 6 matching bases. Trimming shortened V by 0 bases and J by 13 bases, and 11 bases separated the two germline ends. This CDR3 spans 13 amino acids. The germline V gene encodes CDR1 SGDLS and CDR2 YYNGEE. CDR3 in DNA: TGTGCCAGCAGCGTAGCGGCGGGGGCGCCCCTCCACTTT. This translates into CASSVAAGAPLHF.

The rearrangement joins TRBV28 to TRBJ2-7; 8 bases are a match to TRBD1. This CDR3 is built from 15 residues. V lost 6 bases, J lost 3 bases, and 10 bases stayed unmatched. Germline CDR1 is MDHEN and CDR2 is SYDVKM. The CDR3 DNA reads TGTGCCAGCAGCTATGCTGGGACAGGAATCTACGAGCAGTACTTC. It yields the protein CASSYAGTGIYEQYF.

This chain connects TRBV7-9 to TRBJ2-3, with D possibly matching TRBD2 (6 bases). CDR3 length equals 16 residues. V was shortened by 1 base and J by 1 base, with 12 bases between the two germline ends. CDR1 SEHNR and CDR2 FQNEAQ come from the germline V gene (reference sequence). Written as DNA, the CDR3 is TGTGCCAGCAGCTTAGTAATCGGGGGAGGCACAGATACGCAGTATTTT. Protein sequence: CASSLVIGGGTDTQYF.

V is TRBV14 and J is TRBJ1-4, with 9 nucleotides matching TRBD1. Germline CDR1 reads SGHDN; CDR2 reads FVKESK. After removal of 1 base from V and 11 bases from J, the junction contained 11 bases not matched to a gene. This CDR3 comprises 16 residues. CDR3 protein: CASSQGVSGTGTKLFF. The CDR3 nucleotides read TGTGCCAGCAGCCAAGGAGTGTCCGGGACAGGGACCAAACTGTTTTTT.

This chain uses TRBV9 with TRBJ2-7, with D possibly TRBD2 on 5 matching bases. Germline CDR1 is SGDLS and CDR2 is YYNGEE. The CDR3 extends over 14 amino acids. Deletions cut 4 bases from V and 6 bases from J, with 17 bases between. CDR3 sequence reads: CASSRGPTRGEQYF. Written as DNA, the CDR3 is TGTGCCAGCAGCCGAGGACCCACACGGGGCGAGCAGTACTTC.

The chain carries TRBV4-2 and TRBJ1-2; tentatively, D is TRBD1 (6 bases). V was trimmed by 0 bases and J by 7 bases, leaving 9 bases between them. The CDR3 totals 13 residues. CDR1 LGHNA and CDR2 YNFKEQ come from the germline V gene. The CDR3 region has the DNA TGTGCCAGCAGCCAAGAAACAGGGTCTGGCTACACCTTC. This translates into CASSQETGSGYTF.